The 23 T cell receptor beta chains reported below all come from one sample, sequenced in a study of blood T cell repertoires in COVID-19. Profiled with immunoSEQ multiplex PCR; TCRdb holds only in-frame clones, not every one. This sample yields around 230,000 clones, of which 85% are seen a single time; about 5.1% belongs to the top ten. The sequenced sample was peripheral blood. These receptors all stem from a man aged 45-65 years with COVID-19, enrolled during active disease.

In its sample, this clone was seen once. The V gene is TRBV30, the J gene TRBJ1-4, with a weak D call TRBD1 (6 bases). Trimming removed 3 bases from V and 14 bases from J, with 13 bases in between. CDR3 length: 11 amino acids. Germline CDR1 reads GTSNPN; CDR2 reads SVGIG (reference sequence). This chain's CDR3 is CAWSRTDRLFF. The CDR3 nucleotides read TGTGCCTGGAGCCGGACAGACCGGCTGTTTTTT.

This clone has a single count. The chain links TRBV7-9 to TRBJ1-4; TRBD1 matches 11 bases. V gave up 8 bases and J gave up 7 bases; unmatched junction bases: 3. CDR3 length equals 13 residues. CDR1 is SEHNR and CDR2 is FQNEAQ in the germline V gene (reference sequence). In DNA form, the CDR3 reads TGTGCCAGCTACGGGACAGGGGGTGAAAAACTGTTTTTT. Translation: CASYGTGGEKLFF.

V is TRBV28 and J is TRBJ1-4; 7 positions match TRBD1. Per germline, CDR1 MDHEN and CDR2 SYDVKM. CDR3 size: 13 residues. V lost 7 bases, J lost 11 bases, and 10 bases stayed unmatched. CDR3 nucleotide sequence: TGTGCCAGCAAAGGGACAGTCGACGAGAAACTGTTTTTT. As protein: CASKGTVDEKLFF.

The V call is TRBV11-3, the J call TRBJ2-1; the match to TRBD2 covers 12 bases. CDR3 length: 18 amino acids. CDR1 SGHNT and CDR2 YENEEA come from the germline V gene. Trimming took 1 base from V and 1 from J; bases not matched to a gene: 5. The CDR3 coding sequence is TGTGCCAGCAGCTTAGCGGCTAGCGGGGGGGGGTCCTACAATGAGCAGTTCTTC. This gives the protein CASSLAASGGGSYNEQFF. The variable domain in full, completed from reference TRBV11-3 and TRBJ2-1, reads EAGVVQSPRYKIIEKKQPVAFWCNPISGHNTLYWYLQNLGQGPELLIRYENEEAVDDSQLPKDRFSAERLKGVDSTLKIQPAELGDSAVYLCASSLAASGGGSYNEQFFGPGTRLTVL.

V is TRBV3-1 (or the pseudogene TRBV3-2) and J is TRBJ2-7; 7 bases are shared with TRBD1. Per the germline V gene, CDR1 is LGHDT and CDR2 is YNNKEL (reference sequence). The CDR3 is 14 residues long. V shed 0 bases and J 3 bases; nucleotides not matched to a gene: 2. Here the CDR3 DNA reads TGTGCCAGCAGCCAAGATCGACAGGGCTACGAGCAGTACTTC. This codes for CASSQDRQGYEQYF.

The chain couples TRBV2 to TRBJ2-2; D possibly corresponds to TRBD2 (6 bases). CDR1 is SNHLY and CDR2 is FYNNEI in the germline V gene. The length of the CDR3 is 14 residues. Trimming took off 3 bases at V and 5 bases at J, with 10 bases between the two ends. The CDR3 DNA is TGTGCCAGCAGTGAGGAGGGTTGGACCGGGGAGCTGTTTTTT. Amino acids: CASSEEGWTGELFF.

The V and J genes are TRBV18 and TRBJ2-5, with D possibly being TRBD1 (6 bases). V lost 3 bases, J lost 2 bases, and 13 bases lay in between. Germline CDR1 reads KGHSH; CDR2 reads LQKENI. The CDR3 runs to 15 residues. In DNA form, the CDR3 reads TGTGCCAGCTCACCTTTACAGGGATATCAAGAGACCCAGTACTTC. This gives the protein CASSPLQGYQETQYF.

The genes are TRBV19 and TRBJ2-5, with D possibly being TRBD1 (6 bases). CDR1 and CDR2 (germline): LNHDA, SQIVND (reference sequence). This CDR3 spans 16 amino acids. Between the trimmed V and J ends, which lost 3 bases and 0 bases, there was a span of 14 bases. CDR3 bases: TGTGCCAGTAGTATTCTCGGGACACCGTACCAAGAGACCCAGTACTTC. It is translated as CASSILGTPYQETQYF.

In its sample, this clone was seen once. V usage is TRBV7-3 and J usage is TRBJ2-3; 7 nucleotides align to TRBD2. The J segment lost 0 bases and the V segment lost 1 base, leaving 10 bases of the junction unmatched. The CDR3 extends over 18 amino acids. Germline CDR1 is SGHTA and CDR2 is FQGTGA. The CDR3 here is CASSLKLGWGGSTDTQYF. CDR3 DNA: TGTGCCAGCAGCTTAAAGCTCGGGTGGGGAGGGAGCACAGATACGCAGTATTTT.

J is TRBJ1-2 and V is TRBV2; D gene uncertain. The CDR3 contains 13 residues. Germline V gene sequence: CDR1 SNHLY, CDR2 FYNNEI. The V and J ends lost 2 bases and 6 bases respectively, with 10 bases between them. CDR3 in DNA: TGTGCCAGCAGTGAATGGGAGGAGGATGGCTACACCTTC. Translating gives CASSEWEEDGYTF.

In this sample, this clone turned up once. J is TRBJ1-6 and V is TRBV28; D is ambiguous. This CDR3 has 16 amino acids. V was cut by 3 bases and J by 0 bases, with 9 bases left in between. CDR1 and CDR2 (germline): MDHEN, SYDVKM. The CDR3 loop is CASSFSGSSYNSPLHF. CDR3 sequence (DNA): TGTGCCAGCAGTTTCAGTGGGAGCTCCTATAATTCACCCCTCCACTTT.

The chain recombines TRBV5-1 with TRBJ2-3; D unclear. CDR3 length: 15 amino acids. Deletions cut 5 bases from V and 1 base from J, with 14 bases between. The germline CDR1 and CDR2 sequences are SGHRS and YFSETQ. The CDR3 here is CASSGYYYGTDTQYF. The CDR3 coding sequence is TGCGCCAGCAGTGGATACTACTACGGCACAGATACGCAGTATTTT.

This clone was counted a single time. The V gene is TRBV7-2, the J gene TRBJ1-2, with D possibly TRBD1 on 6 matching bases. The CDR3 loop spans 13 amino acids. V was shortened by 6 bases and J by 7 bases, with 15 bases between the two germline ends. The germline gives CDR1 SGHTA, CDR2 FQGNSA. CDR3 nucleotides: TGTGCCAGCAGTTTGGGACAACCAGCTGGCTACACCTTC. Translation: CASSLGQPAGYTF.

The chain's CDR3 is CASSESPPTVRNTEAFF. The CDR3 DNA reads TGCGCCAGCAGTGAGTCGCCCCCGACAGTCCGGAACACTGAAGCTTTCTTT. The chain couples TRBV10-1 to TRBJ1-1, with D possibly matching TRBD1 (5 bases). This CDR3 region has 17 residues. Germline V gene data show CDR1 as WNHNN and CDR2 as SYGVQD (reference sequence). Trimming took 0 bases from V and 1 from J, leaving 15 bases between them.

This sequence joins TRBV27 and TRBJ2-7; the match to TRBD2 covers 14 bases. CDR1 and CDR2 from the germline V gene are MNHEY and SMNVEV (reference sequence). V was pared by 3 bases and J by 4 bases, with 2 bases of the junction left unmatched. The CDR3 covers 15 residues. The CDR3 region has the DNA TGTGCCAGCAGTTTCGGGACTAGCGGGGGATACGAGCAGTACTTC. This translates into CASSFGTSGGYEQYF.

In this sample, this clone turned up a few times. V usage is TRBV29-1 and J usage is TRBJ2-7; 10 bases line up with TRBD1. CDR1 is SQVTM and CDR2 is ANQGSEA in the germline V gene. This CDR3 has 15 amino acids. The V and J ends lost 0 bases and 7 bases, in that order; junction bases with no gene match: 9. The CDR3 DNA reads TGCAGCGTTGAAGACTCCGGGACAGGGGCGGGAGAGCAGTACTTC. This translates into CSVEDSGTGAGEQYF.

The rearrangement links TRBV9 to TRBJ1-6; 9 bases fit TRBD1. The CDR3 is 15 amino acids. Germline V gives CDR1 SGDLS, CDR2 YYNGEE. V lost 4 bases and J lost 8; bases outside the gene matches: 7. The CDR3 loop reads CASSTIDRGYSPLHF. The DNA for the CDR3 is TGTGCCAGCAGCACCATAGACAGGGGGTATTCACCCCTCCACTTT.

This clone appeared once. The CDR3 coding sequence is TGTGCCAGCAGGGGAGGGGAGCAGTACTTC. As protein: CASRGGEQYF. V is TRBV6-5 and J is TRBJ2-7; 7 bases align to TRBD2. V lost 6 bases and J lost 7; bases outside the gene matches: 0. CDR1 is MNHEY and CDR2 is SVGAGI in the germline V gene. The CDR3 has 10 residues.

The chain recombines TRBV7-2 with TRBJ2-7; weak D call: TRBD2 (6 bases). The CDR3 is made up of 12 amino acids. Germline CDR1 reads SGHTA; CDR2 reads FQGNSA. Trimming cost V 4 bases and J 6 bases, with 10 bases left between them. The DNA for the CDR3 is TGTGCCAGCAGCTACTTAGCGGCCGAGCAGTACTTC. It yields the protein CASSYLAAEQYF.

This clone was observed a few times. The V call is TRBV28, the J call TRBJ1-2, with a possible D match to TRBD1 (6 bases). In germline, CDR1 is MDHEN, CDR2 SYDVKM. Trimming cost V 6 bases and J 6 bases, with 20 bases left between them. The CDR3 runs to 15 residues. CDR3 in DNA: TGTGCCAGCAGACCATTGGGGGGGCGCTGGGATGGCTACACCTTC. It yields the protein CASRPLGGRWDGYTF.

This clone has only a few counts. CDR3 coding DNA: TGTGCCAGCAGCTTAGCGCTTGAGGCTGGTGGTTCACCCCTCCACTTT. Translating it yields CASSLALEAGGSPLHF. The chain couples TRBV11-1 to TRBJ1-6; D not certain. The V end lost 0 bases, the J end lost 9 bases, and 15 bases lay between the germline ends. Germline V CDR1 and CDR2: SGHAT, FQDESV (reference sequence). The CDR3 sequence is 16 residues long.

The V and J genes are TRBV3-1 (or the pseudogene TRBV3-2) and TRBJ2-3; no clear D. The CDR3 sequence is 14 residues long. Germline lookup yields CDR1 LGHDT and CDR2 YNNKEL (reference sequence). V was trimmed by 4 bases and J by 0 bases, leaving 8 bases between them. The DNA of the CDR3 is TGTGCCAGCAGCCCCATGGCTAGCACAGATACGCAGTATTTT. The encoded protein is CASSPMASTDTQYF.

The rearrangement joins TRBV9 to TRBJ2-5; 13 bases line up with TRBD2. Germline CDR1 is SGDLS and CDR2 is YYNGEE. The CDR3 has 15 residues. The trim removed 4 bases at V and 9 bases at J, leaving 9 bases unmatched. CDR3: CASSPGLAGSSAQYF. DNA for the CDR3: TGTGCCAGCAGCCCGGGACTAGCGGGGTCGTCGGCCCAGTACTTC.